This TCR beta chain was recovered during a study of read filtering for tumor transcriptome and immune sequencing. Study results and limitations: This fraction held mixed bone marrow immune cells after CD138-negative sorting.

Trimming pared 1 base from V and 0 bases from J, leaving 6 bases between. This CDR3 contains 14 residues. Per germline, CDR1 LGHDT and CDR2 YNNKEL (reference sequence). Molecular barcoded adaptors covering alpha/delta and beta/gamma chains were used on around 370 ng RNA. MiXCR, run by TCRdb on the reads, gives a single entry per CDR3 protein. The sample lists roughly 18,000 distinct CDR3 sequences, roughly a fifth occurring once. This clonotype showed up just a few times. What it recognizes is unknown. The V and J genes are TRBV3-1 and TRBJ1-1; D is uncertain. The source is a donor at least 40 years old with multiple myeloma. What was sequenced was a population of CD138-negative cells sorted from bone marrow. The CDR3 DNA sequence: TGTGCCAGCAGCCAAGGAGGCTTGAACACTGAAGCTTTCTTT. It encodes CASSQGGLNTEAFF.